This T cell receptor beta chain is from a study of T cell repertoires in cytomegalovirus infection. There are a few counts of this clonotype. What it binds is not known. Trimming shortened V by 5 bases and J by 2 bases, and 10 bases separated the two germline ends. CDR3 size: 13 residues. Germline loops: CDR1 LNHDA, CDR2 SQIVND (reference sequence). TCRdb independently ran MiXCR on the reads; one entry per CDR3 protein. The sample has about 300,000 distinct CDR3 sequences, roughly 23% seen once. The study, taken as a whole, reports: Across the ex vivo response, the dominant clonotypes were HLA-C-restricted CMV-specific TCR beta clonotypes.

The sequence came from a human donor in good health (CMV status not recorded). Some clones in this sample may be carry-over from other donors' samples. This chain uses TRBV19 with TRBJ2-7; D ambiguous. The sequenced material came from PBMCs. CDR3 region: CASSVQPTYEQYF. CDR3 bases: TGTGCCAGTAGTGTGCAGCCTACCTACGAGCAGTACTTC. The whole variable domain, remainder taken from reference TRBV19 and TRBJ2-7, is DGGITQSPKYLFRKEGQNVTLSCEQNLNHDAMYWYRQDPGQGLRLIYYSQIVNDFQKGDIAEGYSVSREKKESFPLTVTSAQKNPTAFYLCASSVQPTYEQYFGPGTRLTVT.